A selection of T cell receptor beta chains follows, all from one sample in a study of cytomegalovirus exposure and HLA in healthy donors. Measured with immunoSEQ multiplex PCR; TCRdb has only the in-frame clones, and not every one. The table lists about 140,000 clones, roughly four fifths of them singletons. Sequencing input: PBMCs. All receptors come from a woman aged 25 to 39 in good health and CMV-seronegative. Both conserved end residues are part of each CDR3. D genes are given only for firm matches. Clone size is not always given. Where it is, it says once, few, many or a class for expanded clones.

.	.	TRBV10-3	TRBJ1-1	CAISEYAPAGPITNTEAFF	TGTGCCATCAGTGAATATGCCCCCGCGGGCCCGATTACGAACACTGAAGCTTTCTTT
TRBD1	.	TRBV15	TRBJ2-1	CATSKDRVPSNEQFF	TGTGCCACCAGCAAAGACAGGGTCCCTTCCAATGAGCAGTTCTTC
TRBD2	.	TRBV7-2	TRBJ2-1	CASSLWLAVNNEQFF	TGTGCCAGCAGCTTGTGGCTAGCGGTGAACAATGAGCAGTTCTTC
.	once	TRBV5-8	TRBJ2-1	CASSSTGIFSYNEQFF	TGTGCCAGCAGCAGTACAGGGATTTTCTCCTACAATGAGCAGTTCTTC
.	.	TRBV9	TRBJ2-2	CASSVGASAAGELFF	TGTGCCAGCAGCGTAGGTGCTAGCGCGGCCGGGGAGCTGTTTTTT
TRBD1	.	TRBV10-2	TRBJ2-5	CASRRDREGETQYF	TGCGCCAGCAGGAGAGACAGGGAAGGGGAGACCCAGTACTTC
.	.	TRBV15	TRBJ2-2	CATSSRFGQGGYGELFF	TGTGCCACCAGCTCCCGCTTTGGGCAGGGGGGATACGGGGAGCTGTTTTTT
TRBD2	.	TRBV5-4	TRBJ2-1	CASSSERGGARNEQFF	TGTGCCAGCAGCTCCGAACGCGGGGGGGCCAGAAATGAGCAGTTCTTC
.	.	TRBV6-1	TRBJ2-1	CASSEAGGIYEQFF	TGTGCCAGCAGTGAAGCTGGGGGGATCTATGAGCAGTTCTTC
.	.	TRBV20-1	TRBJ1-1	CRTTRGTEAFF	TGCAGGACCACTCGGGGAACTGAAGCTTTCTTT
TRBD1	.	TRBV19	TRBJ1-2	CASSIGQGALGYTF	TGTGCCAGTAGTATCGGACAGGGGGCGCTTGGCTACACCTTC
.	once	TRBV19	TRBJ1-2	CASSPGYGYTF	TGTGCCAGTAGTCCAGGGTATGGCTACACCTTC
TRBD1	.	TRBV5-1	TRBJ2-5	CASSLNRGETQYF	TGCGCCAGCAGCTTGAACAGGGGCGAGACCCAGTACTTC
.	.	TRBV19	TRBJ1-2	CASSLNGARYYRF	TGTGCCAGTAGTTTAAATGGGGCCCGATATTATCGATTC
.	.	TRBV2	TRBJ2-7	CASSRYQGQYF	TGTGCCAGCAGTCGCTACCAGGGGCAGTACTTC
TRBD1	.	TRBV2	TRBJ1-3	CASSESGTGFGGNTIYF	TGTGCCAGCAGTGAATCCGGGACAGGGTTTGGTGGAAACACCATATATTTT
TRBD1	.	TRBV18	TRBJ2-2	CASSRQGANTGELFF	TGTGCCAGCTCCCGACAGGGGGCAAACACCGGGGAGCTGTTTTTT
TRBD2	.	TRBV28	TRBJ2-2	CASMGLAGLTGELFF	TGTGCCAGCATGGGACTAGCGGGGCTCACCGGGGAGCTGTTTTTT
TRBD1	.	TRBV2	TRBJ1-3	CASMNRGAGNTIYF	TGTGCCAGCATGAACAGGGGTGCGGGAAACACCATATATTTT
.	once	TRBV2	TRBJ1-4	CASRDTGGGNEKLFF	TGTGCCAGCCGGGACACCGGTGGGGGTAATGAAAAACTGTTTTTT
.	.	TRBV6-5	TRBJ2-1	CASSRGNEQFF	TGTGCCAGCAGTAGGGGTAATGAGCAGTTCTTC
TRBD2	.	TRBV7-6	TRBJ2-5	CASSLFTRGLAVQETQYF	TGTGCCAGCAGCTTATTTACCCGGGGACTAGCGGTCCAAGAGACCCAGTACTTC
TRBD1	.	TRBV5-1	TRBJ2-3	CASSFGTGLDTQYF	TGCGCCAGCAGCTTTGGGACAGGGTTGGATACGCAGTATTTT
.	once	TRBV27	TRBJ1-5	CAGRSSEILGQPQHF	TGTGCCGGCCGTTCGTCCGAAATCCTAGGTCAGCCCCAGCATTTT
.	once	TRBV4-3	TRBJ2-7	CASSQVPGELYEQYF	TGCGCCAGCAGCCAAGTCCCGGGGGAGCTCTACGAGCAGTACTTC